This entry lists 23 T cell receptor beta chains sequenced from one sample in a study of blood T cell repertoires in COVID-19. TCRdb's copy holds only in-frame clones and misses some; the assay was immunoSEQ multiplex PCR. The sample includes over 70,000 clones, roughly 80% of them seen just once. The material sequenced was peripheral blood. These receptors were collected from a human donor in a cohort sampled during active COVID-19.

The J gene is TRBJ1-2, the V gene TRBV13; 7 positions match TRBD1. Losses at the gene ends were 4 bases for V and 8 bases for J; bases not matched to a gene: 10. The germline V gene has CDR1 PRHDT and CDR2 FYEKMQ (reference sequence). The CDR3 runs 14 residues. This chain's CDR3 is CASSSLDREYGYTF. The CDR3 DNA reads as TGTGCCAGCAGCTCCCTCGACAGGGAGTACGGCTACACCTTC.

The rearrangement links TRBV9 to TRBJ1-1, with D perhaps matching TRBD1 (6 bases). Trimming stripped 2 bases from V and 5 bases from J, with 10 bases between. The CDR3 extends over 13 amino acids. Germline V gene data show CDR1 as SGDLS and CDR2 as YYNGEE. This CDR3 reads CASSVGGLTEAFF. The CDR3 nucleotides read TGTGCCAGCAGCGTGGGGGGGCTGACTGAAGCTTTCTTT.

This clone was recorded a few times. V and J are TRBV20-1 and TRBJ1-2, with D uncertain. Germline V gene sequence: CDR1 DFQATT, CDR2 SNEGSKA (reference sequence). Between the trimmed V and J ends, which lost 3 bases and 3 bases, there was a span of 11 bases. This CDR3 has 13 residues. CDR3 amino acids: CSASSGEDYGYTF. CDR3 sequence (DNA): TGCAGTGCTAGTTCTGGGGAGGACTATGGCTACACCTTC.

The chain couples TRBV12-3 or TRBV12-4 to TRBJ2-7; D gene ambiguous. The V end was cut by 3 bases, the J end by 4 bases, with 10 bases between. This CDR3 spans 13 amino acids. CDR3 sequence (DNA): TGTGCCAGCAGTTTGTACCGAGAGTACGAGCAGTACTTC. Amino acid sequence: CASSLYREYEQYF.

CDR3 amino acids: CASSMRGHLSNQPQHF. The DNA of the CDR3 is TGTGCCAGTAGTATGAGGGGACACCTTAGCAATCAGCCCCAGCATTTT. This rearrangement joins TRBV19 to TRBJ1-5; TRBD1 might be the D (6 bases). The ends were cut back, 3 bases at V and 0 bases at J, with 12 bases in the middle. This CDR3 has 16 residues. CDR1 and CDR2 from the germline V gene are LNHDA and SQIVND (reference sequence).

The CDR3 DNA sequence: TGTGCCAGCAGCTTAGAATTCGGCGGGAAGGCCTACAATGAGCAGTTCTTC. Translating gives CASSLEFGGKAYNEQFF. The chain carries TRBV7-9 and TRBJ2-1, with D possibly TRBD2 on 6 matching bases. The CDR3 loop spans 17 amino acids. Trimming cost V 1 base and J 2 bases, with 15 bases left between them. The germline CDR1 and CDR2 sequences are SEHNR and FQNEAQ (reference sequence).

The genes are TRBV6-2 or TRBV6-3 and TRBJ1-1; a weak D match, TRBD1 (6 bases). Germline assignment: CDR1 MNHEY and CDR2 SVGEGT. Trimming pared 6 bases from V and 5 bases from J, leaving 16 bases between. CDR3 size: 14 residues. The CDR3 region is CASSRTGLSTEAFF. The CDR3 DNA is TGTGCCAGCAGCCGAACAGGGTTGAGTACTGAAGCTTTCTTT.

This clone was detected only once. The V call is TRBV11-3, the J call TRBJ2-3; D possibly corresponds to TRBD1 (6 bases). The germline CDR1 and CDR2 sequences are SGHNT and YENEEA. The CDR3 is 14 amino acids. The V and J ends lost 1 base and 1 base respectively, with 6 bases between them. The CDR3 sequence: CASSLGGRTDTQYF. In DNA form, the CDR3 reads TGTGCCAGCAGCTTAGGGGGGCGCACAGATACGCAGTATTTT.

The chain links TRBV14 to TRBJ2-6; possibly TRBD1 for D (6 bases). Trimming stripped 4 bases from V and 6 bases from J, with 16 bases between. CDR3 size: 16 residues. CDR1 SGHDN and CDR2 FVKESK come from the germline V gene. The CDR3: CASSLLRTAEANVLTF. The CDR3 coding sequence is TGTGCCAGCAGCCTCCTCCGGACAGCCGAGGCCAACGTCCTGACTTTC.

This clone showed up just a few times. The rearrangement links TRBV7-3 to TRBJ1-3; 7 positions agree with TRBD1. Germline trimming cut 5 bases from V and 0 bases from J; bases unmatched to any gene: 4. The CDR3 spans 15 residues. Per germline, CDR1 SGHTA and CDR2 FQGTGA. DNA of the CDR3: TGTGCCAGCAGCATGACAGGGTCCTCTGGAAACACCATATATTTT. Its translation: CASSMTGSSGNTIYF.

The chain has TRBV18 and TRBJ2-2; D might be TRBD2 (5 bases). This CDR3 comprises 14 residues. Germline assignment: CDR1 KGHSH and CDR2 LQKENI. With 4 bases removed from V and 7 bases from J, the gap between germline ends came to 13 bases. Here the CDR3 reads CASSLRSGGGELFF. In nucleotides, the CDR3 is TGTGCCAGCTCACTCCGATCCGGAGGCGGGGAGCTGTTTTTT.

The rearrangement joins TRBV3-1 (or the pseudogene TRBV3-2) to TRBJ2-7; D is undetermined. The germline CDR1 and CDR2 sequences are LGHDT and YNNKEL (reference sequence). V dropped 2 bases and J dropped 3 bases, with 8 bases sitting between them. This CDR3 spans 13 amino acids. This CDR3 is CASSQYSSYEQYF. The CDR3 nucleotides read TGTGCCAGCAGCCAATATAGTAGCTACGAGCAGTACTTC.

The chain employs TRBV27 and TRBJ2-2; D is unresolved. Per the germline V gene, CDR1 is MNHEY and CDR2 is SMNVEV (reference sequence). The germline V and J ends were trimmed by 10 bases and 0 bases, with 12 bases remaining between them. The CDR3 has 14 amino acids. CDR3 in amino acids: CATRRRPNTGELFF. CDR3 DNA: TGTGCCACCCGCCGGCGGCCGAACACCGGGGAGCTGTTTTTT.

The chain recombines TRBV6-6 with TRBJ1-3; maybe TRBD1 (6 bases). Germline lookup yields CDR1 MNHNY and CDR2 SVGAGI (reference sequence). V was pared by 2 bases and J by 4 bases, with 12 bases between. The CDR3 runs to 15 residues. The CDR3 region has the DNA TGTGCCAGCAGTTACCTACAGGGATCGGGAAACACCATATATTTT. Encoded protein: CASSYLQGSGNTIYF.

This rearrangement joins TRBV2 to TRBJ2-1; D perhaps matches TRBD2 (6 bases). V gave up 4 bases and J gave up 4 bases, with 17 bases separating them. Germline V gene sequence: CDR1 SNHLY, CDR2 FYNNEI. This CDR3 is 16 amino acids long. This chain's CDR3 is CASSGPRGEAYNEQFF. CDR3 in DNA: TGTGCCAGCAGTGGCCCTCGAGGGGAGGCGTACAATGAGCAGTTCTTC.

This clone was picked up a small number of times. V usage is TRBV27 and J usage is TRBJ2-2; D is uncertain. The germline gives CDR1 MNHEY, CDR2 SMNVEV (reference sequence). V lost 1 base, J lost 4 bases, and 4 bases lay in between. The CDR3 contains 13 residues. The chain's CDR3 is CASSLFSTGELFF. The CDR3 DNA is TGTGCCAGCAGTTTATTCTCCACCGGGGAGCTGTTTTTT.

This clone was counted only a few times. The chain combines TRBV21-1 with TRBJ1-4. TRBV21-1 constitutes a pseudogene. The CDR3 is 15 amino acids. The CDR3 protein is CASSKDHGDGEKLFF. In DNA form, the CDR3 reads TGTGCCAGCAGCAAAGACCACGGGGATGGTGAAAAACTGTTTTTT.

DNA for the CDR3: TGCAGCGCAATTACAGGGAAAGGTTACGAGCAGTACTTC. This codes for CSAITGKGYEQYF. The chain recombines TRBV29-1 with TRBJ2-7; a possible D gene is TRBD1 (6 bases). The V and J ends lost 7 bases and 4 bases respectively, with 17 bases between them. The CDR3 has 13 residues. The germline V gene has CDR1 SQVTM and CDR2 ANQGSEA.

Only one count was recorded for this clone. The V and J genes are TRBV2 and TRBJ2-7, with 10 bases that match TRBD1. Germline V CDR1 and CDR2: SNHLY, FYNNEI. The CDR3 covers 14 residues. The V segment lost 10 bases and the J segment 3 bases; nucleotides outside the gene matches: 9. In DNA form, the CDR3 reads TGTGCCATAAAAACCGGGACAGGGGACTACGAGCAGTACTTC. Encoded protein: CAIKTGTGDYEQYF. The full variable domain, with the rest looked up from reference TRBV2 and TRBJ2-7, is EPEVTQTPSHQVTQMGQEVILRCVPISNHLYFYWYRQILGQKVEFLVSFYNNEISEKSEIFDDQFSVERPDGSNFTLKIRSTKLEDSAMYFCAIKTGTGDYEQYFGPGTRLTVT.

In its sample, this clone was seen a few times. The V and J genes are TRBV28 and TRBJ1-6; tentatively, D is TRBD1 (6 bases). There are 15 residues in the CDR3. Trimming pared 4 bases from V and 10 bases from J, leaving 17 bases between. Germline lookup yields CDR1 MDHEN and CDR2 SYDVKM. The CDR3 DNA reads as TGTGCCAGCAGTTCCGCCGCGGGGGCTCGGTCACCCCTCCACTTT. It specifies CASSSAAGARSPLHF.

A note on this clone: The identical CDR3 is also encoded by other nucleotide sequences in the sample. The chain recombines TRBV5-1 with TRBJ1-1; the D gene is possibly TRBD1 (5 bases). The length of the CDR3 is 13 residues. The V and J ends lost 4 bases and 2 bases respectively, with 9 bases between them. Germline-derived CDR1 and CDR2 are SGHRS and YFSETQ. This chain's CDR3 is CASSEQGNTEAFF. The CDR3 bases are TGCGCCAGCAGCGAGCAGGGTAACACTGAAGCTTTCTTT.

This chain links TRBV4-1 with TRBJ2-1; the match to TRBD1 covers 8 bases. The length of the CDR3 is 17 residues. Per the germline V gene, CDR1 is MGHRA and CDR2 is YSYEKL. J lost 3 bases, V lost 2 bases, and 9 bases had no gene match. CDR3 DNA: TGCGCCAGCAGCCAACCTTCGGACAGGGCTTTCTACAATGAGCAGTTCTTC. The encoded protein is CASSQPSDRAFYNEQFF.

This chain connects TRBV6-4 to TRBJ1-6; 8 bases are a match to TRBD1. Per germline, CDR1 MRHNA and CDR2 SNTAGT. The V and J ends lost 0 bases and 9 bases, in that order; junction bases with no gene match: 4. This CDR3 spans 15 amino acids. The CDR3 DNA follows: TGTGCCAGCAGTGACTCTTCAGGGGGCCGTTCACCCCTCCACTTT. It specifies CASSDSSGGRSPLHF.